The following is a T cell receptor beta chain sequence with its context. The record originates from a study of blood T cell repertoires in COVID-19. About the research overall: In each case, the material was cDNA or gDNA derived from T cells, B-cell-depleted T cells, or PBMCs.

Sequencing was performed with immunoSEQ multiplex PCR; in TCRdb, only in-frame clones are kept and a portion is missing. The table lists some 83,000 clones, around nine tenths of them singletons. V lost 4 bases to trimming and J lost 4 bases, with 10 bases between them. The CDR3 totals 13 residues. The germline V gene has CDR1 SNHLY and CDR2 FYNNEI. The rearrangement uses TRBV2 and TRBJ1-2, with a possible D match to TRBD1 (6 bases). The specimen sequenced was peripheral blood. The sequence came from a man older than 75 with active or convalescent COVID-19. The DNA of the CDR3 is TGTGCCAGCAGTGCTCAGACAGGCTATGGCTACACCTTC. Protein: CASSAQTGYGYTF.